The 3 T cell receptor beta chains presented below share a single source sample, sequenced in a study of early T cells in non-severe SARS-CoV-2 infection. TCRdb used MiXCR to reprocess the 5' RACE reads, holding one entry per CDR3 protein. The data show 70,000 or so distinct CDR3 sequences, with around 13% seen just once and roughly 1.2% held by the top ten. The sample comprised whole blood. The receptors shown here come from an adult who was a healthcare worker with PCR-confirmed SARS-CoV-2 infection or an uninfected control (not recorded which).

This clonotype was observed at least ten times. The rearrangement links TRBV12-3 or TRBV12-4 to TRBJ1-5; TRBD1 is a possible D gene (5 bases). The CDR3 covers 15 residues. Trimming cost V 1 base and J 0 bases, with 7 bases left between them. The CDR3 DNA follows: TGTGCCAGCAGTTTAGGAGGGGATAGCAATCAGCCCCAGCATTTT. As protein: CASSLGGDSNQPQHF.

This clonotype has at least ten counts. This chain links TRBV6-2 or TRBV6-3 with TRBJ1-2; the match to TRBD1 covers 7 bases. The CDR3 length is 14 residues. The V segment lost 2 bases and the J segment 6 bases; nucleotides outside the gene matches: 6. The germline V gene encodes CDR1 MNHEY and CDR2 SVGEGT. The CDR3 reads CASSYGGTVNGYTF. The CDR3 nucleotides are TGTGCCAGCAGTTACGGCGGGACAGTTAATGGCTACACCTTC.

This clonotype has ten or more counts. V is TRBV20-1 and J is TRBJ2-7, with 12 bases lining up with TRBD2. Germline CDR1 DFQATT, CDR2 SNEGSKA (reference sequence). V was pared by 3 bases and J by 3 bases, with 9 bases of the junction left unmatched. The CDR3 extends over 16 amino acids. The CDR3 sequence is CSARVPGTSGYYEQYF. DNA of the CDR3: TGCAGTGCTAGGGTACCCGGGACTAGCGGGTACTACGAGCAGTACTTC.